A single sample is the source of the 25 T cell receptor beta chains below, sequenced in a study of blood T cell repertoires in COVID-19. TCRdb keeps only in-frame clones here, not all; method: immunoSEQ multiplex PCR. The table records fewer than 200,000 clones, 75% to 90% of them present only once. Sequencing used PBMCs or T cells enriched from blood (not recorded which). Receptors were obtained from a woman aged 45-60 years who had recovered from COVID-19.

The rearrangement uses TRBV5-1 and TRBJ1-2; 8 nucleotides match TRBD1. The CDR3 length is 13 residues. After removal of 4 bases from V and 7 bases from J, the junction contained 6 bases not matched to a gene. Germline V gene lookup returns CDR1 SGHRS and CDR2 YFSETQ. Here the CDR3 DNA reads TGCGCCAGCAGCCCCAGGGGGCAGGGTGGCTACACCTTC. It encodes CASSPRGQGGYTF.

The chain employs TRBV28 and TRBJ1-1, with a possible D match to TRBD1 (6 bases). In germline, CDR1 is MDHEN, CDR2 SYDVKM. Trimming took 6 bases from V and 2 from J, leaving 25 bases between them. This CDR3 has 18 amino acids. CDR3 DNA sequence: TGTGCCAGCAGGGATCCCGGGACACCTTCTTACTTTAACACTGAAGCTTTCTTT. Its protein is CASRDPGTPSYFNTEAFF. Full variable domain (outside the CDR3, taken from reference TRBV28 and TRBJ1-1): DVKVTQSSRYLVKRTGEKVFLECVQDMDHENMFWYRQDPGLGLRLIYFSYDVKMKEKGDIPEGYSVSREKKERFSLILESASTNQTSMYLCASRDPGTPSYFNTEAFFGQGTRLTVV.

The J gene is TRBJ1-2, the V gene TRBV11-2, with TRBD1 identical over 8 bases. CDR1 SGHAT and CDR2 FQNNGV come from the germline V gene. The junction had 3 bases not matched to a gene; V was cut back by 1 base and J by 5 bases. The CDR3 loop spans 14 amino acids. The chain's CDR3 is CASSLVDRGYGYTF. The CDR3 DNA reads TGTGCCAGCAGCTTAGTCGACAGGGGTTATGGCTACACCTTC.

J is TRBJ2-7 and V is TRBV5-4, with 12 bases lining up with TRBD2. The CDR3 is made up of 16 amino acids. The junction had 9 bases not matched to a gene; V was cut back by 1 base and J by 7 bases. Germline V gene sequence: CDR1 SGHNT, CDR2 YYREEE (reference sequence). The CDR3 nucleotides are TGTGCCAGCAGCTTGCGTCCTATACTAGCGGGAGGTGAGCAGTACGTC. Its protein product is CASSLRPILAGGEQYV.

V and J are TRBV7-2 and TRBJ2-1; 8 bases line up with TRBD2. The junction had 6 bases not matched to a gene; V was cut back by 5 bases and J by 0 bases. Germline CDR1 and CDR2: SGHTA and FQGNSA. The CDR3 consists of 16 residues. CDR3 in DNA: TGTGCCAGCAGCCGGACCGGGACTAGCTCCTACAATGAGCAGTTCTTC. It codes for CASSRTGTSSYNEQFF. Complete variable domain (other parts from reference TRBV7-2 and TRBJ2-1): GAGVSQSPSNKVTEKGKDVELRCDPISGHTALYWYRQSLGQGLEFLIYFQGNSAPDKSGLPSDRFSAERTGGSVSTLTIQRTQQEDSAVYLCASSRTGTSSYNEQFFGPGTRLTVL.

Here the CDR3 DNA reads TGTGCCAGCAGTGAAGCGAGATTTAAGGGGACCTACGAGCAGTACGTC. Its protein is CASSEARFKGTYEQYV. The rearrangement uses TRBV2 and TRBJ2-7; TRBD1 is a possible D gene (5 bases). Germline V gives CDR1 SNHLY, CDR2 FYNNEI. V was trimmed by 0 bases and J by 2 bases, leaving 14 bases between them. The CDR3 is 16 residues long.

Details on this clone: The same CDR3 also results from other DNA sequences found in this sample. V gene TRBV5-1 combines with J gene TRBJ2-3; 12 bases map to TRBD2. Unmatched junction bases numbered 5, after V lost 0 bases and J lost 3 bases. This CDR3 is built from 17 residues. Germline assignment: CDR1 SGHRS and CDR2 YFSETQ. The CDR3 sequence: CASSLETSGGPTDTQYF. Written as DNA, the CDR3 is TGCGCCAGCAGCTTGGAGACTAGCGGGGGCCCTACAGATACGCAGTATTTT.

J is TRBJ2-1 and V is TRBV13, with TRBD2 matching over 15 bases. CDR1 is PRHDT and CDR2 is FYEKMQ in the germline V gene (reference sequence). The CDR3 runs 15 residues. J gave up 12 bases and V 5 bases, and 8 bases lay outside the gene matches. This chain's CDR3 is CASSPGRTSGGGQFF. DNA of the CDR3: TGTGCCAGCAGCCCAGGCCGGACTAGCGGGGGGGGGCAGTTCTTC.

The chain has TRBV11-2 and TRBJ1-1, with D perhaps TRBD1 (6 bases). Trimming took 0 bases from V and 10 from J, leaving 15 bases between them. CDR3 length: 14 residues. Germline V lookup: CDR1 SGHAT, CDR2 FQNNGV. The DNA for the CDR3 is TGTGCCAGCAGCTTAGAGGTGGGGGCAGGGAGAGCTTTCTTT. Its protein product is CASSLEVGAGRAFF.

V gene TRBV5-1 combines with J gene TRBJ2-1; D is unresolved. V was cut by 0 bases and J by 9 bases, with 7 bases left in between. The germline gives CDR1 SGHRS, CDR2 YFSETQ. CDR3 length: 12 amino acids. CDR3 in amino acids: CASSLGFGEQFF. The CDR3 bases are TGCGCCAGCAGCTTGGGATTCGGTGAGCAGTTCTTC. The whole variable domain, remainder taken from reference TRBV5-1 and TRBJ2-1, is KAGVTQTPRYLIKTRGQQVTLSCSPISGHRSVSWYQQTPGQGLQFLFEYFSETQRNKGNFPGRFSGRQFSNSRSEMNVSTLELGDSALYLCASSLGFGEQFFGPGTRLTVL.

This chain joins TRBV4-3 and TRBJ2-3, with 7 bases identical to TRBD1. V shed 4 bases and J 4 bases; nucleotides not matched to a gene: 8. This CDR3 comprises 15 residues. Per the germline V gene, CDR1 is LGHNA and CDR2 is YSLEER. The DNA of the CDR3 is TGCGCCAGCAGCCGGGGGACAGCCGGGCCAGATACGCAGTATTTT. It translates to CASSRGTAGPDTQYF.

CDR3 loop: CASSHPVGTGAQQPQHF. DNA for the CDR3: TGCGCCAGCAGCCACCCAGTCGGGACAGGGGCACAGCAGCCCCAGCATTTT. The chain joins TRBV4-1 to TRBJ1-5, with 10 bases aligning to TRBD1. This CDR3 spans 17 amino acids. Losses at the gene ends were 3 bases for V and 7 bases for J; bases not matched to a gene: 12. Germline CDR1 and CDR2: MGHRA and YSYEKL.

There are a few counts of this clone. The rearrangement uses TRBV7-8 and TRBJ1-1; D is possibly TRBD1 (5 bases). CDR1 SGHVS and CDR2 FQNEAQ come from the germline V gene. V dropped 1 base and J dropped 5 bases, with 14 bases sitting between them. The CDR3 consists of 15 residues. The CDR3 DNA sequence: TGTGCCAGCAGCTTAGAGAGGTGGCGGGGGACTGAAGCTTTCTTT. This codes for CASSLERWRGTEAFF.

This clone came up once. V gene TRBV11-3 combines with J gene TRBJ2-3, with D tentatively TRBD2 (6 bases). The germline V and J ends were trimmed by 3 bases and 2 bases, with 15 bases remaining between them. Germline V gives CDR1 SGHNT, CDR2 YENEEA. The CDR3 totals 16 residues. The CDR3 reads CASSFGAGSSTDTQYF. In nucleotides, the CDR3 is TGTGCCAGCAGCTTCGGCGCGGGATCCTCCACAGATACGCAGTATTTT.

In this sample, this clone turned up once. V is TRBV7-9 and J is TRBJ1-1; D gene uncertain. CDR3 length equals 15 residues. The ends were cut back, 3 bases at V and 3 bases at J, with 14 bases in the middle. Germline V gene sequence: CDR1 SEHNR, CDR2 FQNEAQ (reference sequence). The CDR3 here is CASSFGVAGYTEAFF. CDR3 nucleotide sequence: TGTGCCAGCAGCTTTGGAGTAGCGGGGTACACTGAAGCTTTCTTT.

The chain couples TRBV28 to TRBJ2-3; 8 bases are a match to TRBD2. Germline values: CDR1 MDHEN, CDR2 SYDVKM. V was pared by 6 bases and J by 6 bases, with 8 bases of the junction left unmatched. The length of the CDR3 is 14 residues. The CDR3 loop is CASRPGGAGDTQYF. The CDR3 DNA is TGTGCCAGCAGGCCCGGGGGGGCCGGGGATACGCAGTATTTT.

This clone was counted once. CDR3 nucleotide sequence: TGTGCCAGCAGTTTAGAGGGGGCGAGGGAGACCCAGTACTTC. Protein: CASSLEGARETQYF. The chain employs TRBV27 and TRBJ2-5; 7 bases match TRBD1. This CDR3 contains 14 residues. The V gene end was trimmed by 2 bases and the J gene end by 5 bases; junction bases not matched to a gene: 5. Germline V gene data show CDR1 as MNHEY and CDR2 as SMNVEV (reference sequence).

There are a few counts of this clone. J is TRBJ2-1 and V is TRBV7-9; D possibly corresponds to TRBD2 (6 bases). The CDR3 sequence is 13 residues long. CDR1 and CDR2 (germline): SEHNR, FQNEAQ (reference sequence). Trimming left V 4 bases short and J 6 bases short, with 10 bases between. The DNA for the CDR3 is TGTGCCAGCAGCTCTACTAGCCCCAATGAGCAGTTCTTC. Translating gives CASSSTSPNEQFF.

This chain connects TRBV6-2 or TRBV6-3 to TRBJ2-6; 7 nucleotides line up with TRBD1. J gave up 5 bases and V 2 bases, and 9 bases lay outside the gene matches. CDR3 length equals 17 residues. CDR1 MNHEY and CDR2 SVGEGT come from the germline V gene. The CDR3 protein is CASSYASQGVRANVLTF. The CDR3 DNA is TGTGCCAGCAGTTACGCCTCGCAGGGGGTCCGGGCCAACGTCCTGACTTTC.

This chain uses TRBV5-1 with TRBJ1-1; possible D gene TRBD1, 5 bases. The germline gives CDR1 SGHRS, CDR2 YFSETQ. V lost 5 bases to trimming and J lost 3 bases, with 14 bases between them. The CDR3 covers 14 residues. The CDR3 DNA sequence: TGCGCCAGCAGGGCTCAGGGTGGGGACACTGAAGCTTTCTTT. It translates to CASRAQGGDTEAFF.

The chain has TRBV30 and TRBJ1-6; tentatively, D is TRBD1 (5 bases). The V and J ends lost 5 bases and 9 bases respectively, with 20 bases between them. The CDR3 runs to 15 residues. CDR1 and CDR2 (germline): GTSNPN, SVGIG (reference sequence). DNA for the CDR3: TGTGCCTGGTCGGGGCCCGGGGGATCCCTTTCACCCCTCCACTTT. It is translated as CAWSGPGGSLSPLHF. Full variable domain (outside the CDR3, taken from reference TRBV30 and TRBJ1-6): SQTIHQWPATLVQPVGSPLSLECTVEGTSNPNLYWYRQAAGRGLQLLFYSVGIGQISSEVPQNLSASRPQDRQFILSSKKLLLSDSGFYLCAWSGPGGSLSPLHFGNGTRLTVT.

This clone was detected only a few times. J is TRBJ2-1 and V is TRBV7-9, with TRBD2 matching over 8 bases. Germline V gene sequence: CDR1 SEHNR, CDR2 FQNEAQ (reference sequence). This CDR3 has 15 amino acids. The J segment lost 4 bases and the V segment lost 4 bases, leaving 6 bases of the junction unmatched. The CDR3 region is CASSSREGGYNEQFF. The DNA of the CDR3 is TGTGCCAGCAGCTCTCGGGAGGGCGGATACAATGAGCAGTTCTTC. Combining the CDR3 with reference TRBV7-9 and TRBJ2-1 gives the whole variable domain DTGVSQNPRHKITKRGQNVTFRCDPISEHNRLYWYRQTLGQGPEFLTYFQNEAQLEKSRLLSDRFSAERPKGSFSTLEIQRTEQGDSAMYLCASSSREGGYNEQFFGPGTRLTVL.

The chain carries TRBV19 and TRBJ1-5; a possible D gene is TRBD1 (6 bases). CDR1 is LNHDA, CDR2 SQIVND, per germline (reference sequence). The CDR3 runs to 16 residues. Trimming shortened V by 11 bases and J by 7 bases, and 27 bases separated the two germline ends. The CDR3 reads CALHSRRGGLYQPQHF. In DNA form, the CDR3 reads TGTGCCTTACATTCCCGGAGGGGGGGCTTATACCAGCCCCAGCATTTT.

The CDR3 region has the DNA TGTGCCAGCAGTGATGGAGGACGAGGGTACACTGAAGCTTTCTTT. This gives the protein CASSDGGRGYTEAFF. V usage is TRBV25-1 and J usage is TRBJ1-1; D not resolved. Trimming removed 3 bases from V and 3 bases from J, with 14 bases in between. Germline CDR1 is MGHDK and CDR2 is SYGVNS. This CDR3 is built from 15 residues.

This chain joins TRBV30 and TRBJ1-4, with TRBD1 identical over 8 bases. CDR1 and CDR2 from the germline V gene are GTSNPN and SVGIG (reference sequence). There are 15 residues in the CDR3. The V segment lost 4 bases and the J segment 10 bases; nucleotides outside the gene matches: 14. The CDR3 sequence is CAWTSLSGGVGKLFF. The CDR3 DNA sequence: TGTGCCTGGACGTCCCTCTCAGGGGGCGTTGGAAAACTGTTTTTT. The entire variable domain, with the rest obtained from reference TRBV30 and TRBJ1-4, is as follows: SQTIHQWPATLVQPVGSPLSLECTVEGTSNPNLYWYRQAAGRGLQLLFYSVGIGQISSEVPQNLSASRPQDRQFILSSKKLLLSDSGFYLCAWTSLSGGVGKLFFGSGTQLSVL.